This passage covers 25 T cell receptor beta chains from one sample sequenced in a study of blood T cell repertoires in COVID-19. The table came from immunoSEQ multiplex PCR; TCRdb's copy has only in-frame clones and leaves some out. The data contain a few hundred thousand clones, 75% to 90% of them seen just once; the ten biggest clones take up roughly 3.6%. The sample was peripheral blood. The receptors were gathered from a woman under 30 with acute or convalescent COVID-19.

This chain joins TRBV4-2 and TRBJ2-2; 7 bases fit TRBD2. CDR1 is LGHNA and CDR2 is YNFKEQ in the germline V gene. The J segment lost 5 bases and the V segment lost 1 base, leaving 7 bases of the junction unmatched. This CDR3 is built from 16 residues. Here the CDR3 reads CASSQVGGSWTGELFF. CDR3 DNA sequence: TGTGCCAGCAGCCAAGTTGGCGGGAGTTGGACCGGGGAGCTGTTTTTT.

This clone was seen only once. This chain uses TRBV7-9 with TRBJ2-3; 7 bases line up with TRBD1. Looked up from germline, CDR1 is SEHNR and CDR2 is FQNEAQ (reference sequence). The CDR3 is 14 residues long. The J segment lost 4 bases and the V segment lost 5 bases, leaving 6 bases of the junction unmatched. The DNA for the CDR3 is TGTGCCAGCAGCCCGACAGGGAGAGCAGATACGCAGTATTTT. The encoded protein is CASSPTGRADTQYF.

This sequence joins TRBV2 and TRBJ1-1; 7 bases align to TRBD1. With V trimmed by 4 bases and J by 4 bases, 3 bases remained unmatched. CDR3 length: 13 residues. Per germline, CDR1 SNHLY and CDR2 FYNNEI. CDR3 in amino acids: CASSGGQATEAFF. The CDR3, as DNA: TGTGCCAGCAGTGGCGGACAGGCCACTGAAGCTTTCTTT.

This clone was detected only a few times. CDR3 residues: CSVQGSKAGNTIYF. The CDR3 DNA reads as TGCAGCGTACAGGGGTCGAAGGCTGGAAACACCATATATTTT. The rearrangement joins TRBV29-1 to TRBJ1-3, with TRBD1 matching over 7 bases. Per germline, CDR1 SQVTM and CDR2 ANQGSEA. This CDR3 spans 14 amino acids. Trimming removed 6 bases from V and 2 bases from J; junction bases left unmatched: 7. The full variable domain, completed using reference TRBV29-1 and TRBJ1-3, is SAVISQKPSRDICQRGTSLTIQCQVDSQVTMMFWYRQQPGQSLTLIATANQGSEATYESGFVIDKFPISRPNLTFSTLTVSNMSPEDSSIYLCSVQGSKAGNTIYFGEGSWLTVV.

The rearrangement uses TRBV2 and TRBJ1-2; D call uncertain. CDR1 is SNHLY, CDR2 FYNNEI, per germline. The ends were cut back, 7 bases at V and 2 bases at J, with 8 bases in the middle. The CDR3 extends over 12 amino acids. CDR3 sequence (DNA): TGTGCCAGCATAACGGTGAACTATGGCTACACCTTC. It is translated as CASITVNYGYTF.

The chain employs TRBV19 and TRBJ1-1; TRBD1 matches 7 bases. The germline gives CDR1 LNHDA, CDR2 SQIVND (reference sequence). With 0 bases clipped from V and 7 bases from J, the junction kept 11 bases outside the gene matches. This CDR3 region has 16 residues. For the CDR3, the DNA is TGTGCCAGTAGTATAGATCCCCCTGGGACAGCCAGTGAAGCTTTCTTT. This encodes CASSIDPPGTASEAFF.

The rearrangement uses TRBV24-1 and TRBJ1-1; maybe TRBD1 (6 bases). This CDR3 has 12 residues. Germline lookup yields CDR1 KGHDR and CDR2 SFDVKD. V gave up 10 bases and J gave up 5 bases, with 13 bases separating them. CDR3 bases: TGTGCCACGGCGGGGGCTTATACTGAAGCTTTCTTT. Its protein is CATAGAYTEAFF.

The chain carries TRBV21-1 and TRBJ2-6; the listed D gene, TRBD2, was not tested against the DNA. TRBV21-1 is an annotated pseudogene. This CDR3 has 14 amino acids. CDR3 in DNA: TGTGCCAGCAGCATCGGGTCTGGGGCCAACGTCCTGACTTTC. Amino acid sequence: CASSIGSGANVLTF.

The CDR3 reads CASRIDRGGTEAFF. CDR3 nucleotide sequence: TGTGCCAGCAGGATCGACAGGGGGGGGACTGAAGCTTTCTTT. The chain links TRBV6-5 to TRBJ1-1; TRBD1 matches 9 bases. CDR3 length: 14 amino acids. The germline CDR1 and CDR2 sequences are MNHEY and SVGAGI. With 6 bases clipped from V and 5 bases from J, the junction kept 7 bases outside the gene matches.

The rearrangement uses TRBV28 and TRBJ2-1, with D possibly matching TRBD2 (6 bases). Germline V gene data show CDR1 as MDHEN and CDR2 as SYDVKM. Trimming took off 2 bases at V and 6 bases at J, with 14 bases between the two ends. The CDR3 length is 15 residues. This CDR3 is CASSLISGGFNEQFF. The CDR3 bases are TGTGCCAGCAGTTTAATTAGCGGAGGGTTCAATGAGCAGTTCTTC.

J is TRBJ1-4 and V is TRBV14, with no clear D. The length of the CDR3 is 13 residues. The V gene lost 1 base and the J gene lost 10 bases, with 10 bases spanning the gap. CDR1 SGHDN and CDR2 FVKESK come from the germline V gene. The DNA of the CDR3 is TGTGCCAGCAGCCAAGTTTCTCGAGGAAAACTGTTTTTT. It translates to CASSQVSRGKLFF.

This clone occurred a few times. CDR3 coding DNA: TGTGCCAGCAGCTTAGCGGGGAACACTGAAGCTTTCTTT. Translated: CASSLAGNTEAFF. The chain combines TRBV11-2 with TRBJ1-1; D gene ambiguous. Germline-derived CDR1 and CDR2 are SGHAT and FQNNGV. V was shortened by 1 base and J by 1 base, with 4 bases between the two germline ends. The CDR3 loop spans 13 amino acids.

This chain connects TRBV29-1 to TRBJ2-7; weak D call: TRBD1 (5 bases). Between the trimmed V and J ends, which lost 7 bases and 0 bases, there was a span of 13 bases. The CDR3 consists of 13 residues. Looked up from germline, CDR1 is SQVTM and CDR2 is ANQGSEA. The CDR3 nucleotides read TGCAGCGGCCGTGAAGGGGCCTCCTACGAGCAGTACTTC. Amino acids: CSGREGASYEQYF.

This clone has a single count. V and J are TRBV18 and TRBJ1-4, with 9 bases lining up with TRBD1. The germline V gene encodes CDR1 KGHSH and CDR2 LQKENI. The CDR3 contains 18 residues. V was clipped by 3 bases and J by 0 bases; unmatched bases: 8. The CDR3 spells CASSPNRDRVTTNEKLFF. As DNA, the CDR3 is TGTGCCAGCTCACCGAATAGGGACAGGGTAACAACTAATGAAAAACTGTTTTTT.

V gene TRBV27 combines with J gene TRBJ1-4; D is unresolved. V dropped 6 bases and J dropped 2 bases, with 13 bases sitting between them. The germline CDR1 and CDR2 sequences are MNHEY and SMNVEV (reference sequence). This CDR3 is built from 15 residues. The CDR3 nucleotides read TGTGCCAGCAGCTCCCGAGCGGCGACTAATGAAAAACTGTTTTTT. Translated, it gives CASSSRAATNEKLFF.

V and J are TRBV29-1 and TRBJ2-2; the match to TRBD2 covers 8 bases. V gave up 3 bases and J gave up 8 bases; unmatched junction bases: 11. The CDR3 has 15 amino acids. CDR1 is SQVTM, CDR2 ANQGSEA, per germline. CDR3: CSVEESGLGSGELFF. The DNA for the CDR3 is TGCAGCGTTGAGGAGTCGGGACTAGGATCTGGGGAGCTGTTTTTT.

The chain carries TRBV28 and TRBJ1-4, with TRBD1 as a possible D gene (5 bases). Germline V lookup: CDR1 MDHEN, CDR2 SYDVKM. V was trimmed by 8 bases and J by 7 bases, leaving 14 bases between them. There are 13 residues in the CDR3. The DNA of the CDR3 is TGTGCCAGCCTCAGGGAGGCGCGTGAAAAACTGTTTTTT. Translation gives CASLREAREKLFF.

CDR3 DNA sequence: TGCGCCAGCAGCTTCCCGGGACAGGGAGGCGAGCAGTACTTC. Translation gives CASSFPGQGGEQYF. The V and J genes are TRBV5-1 and TRBJ2-7; 9 bases are a match to TRBD1. The germline V gene encodes CDR1 SGHRS and CDR2 YFSETQ. The CDR3 length is 14 residues. J gave up 6 bases and V 2 bases, and 6 bases lay outside the gene matches. Based on the CDR3 plus reference TRBV5-1 and TRBJ2-7, the full variable domain is KAGVTQTPRYLIKTRGQQVTLSCSPISGHRSVSWYQQTPGQGLQFLFEYFSETQRNKGNFPGRFSGRQFSNSRSEMNVSTLELGDSALYLCASSFPGQGGEQYFGPGTRLTVT.

V is TRBV6-1 and J is TRBJ2-7, with D possibly being TRBD2 (5 bases). Germline V CDR1 and CDR2: MNHNS, SASEGT. The CDR3 sequence is 15 residues long. Trimming took 0 bases from V and 0 from J, leaving 9 bases between them. The CDR3 region is CASSEAPGSSYEQYF. Here the CDR3 DNA reads TGTGCCAGCAGTGAAGCGCCGGGAAGCTCCTACGAGCAGTACTTC.

This clone was observed a few times. The chain uses TRBV12-3 or TRBV12-4 and TRBJ1-5; 8 bases map to TRBD1. Trimming cost V 5 bases and J 7 bases; bases outside gene matches: 4. This CDR3 comprises 13 residues. CDR3 in amino acids: CASSLDRDQPQHF. CDR3 sequence (DNA): TGTGCCAGCAGTCTGGACAGGGACCAGCCCCAGCATTTT.

The chain employs TRBV28 and TRBJ1-2, with 11 bases matching TRBD1. This CDR3 has 15 amino acids. Germline-derived CDR1 and CDR2 are MDHEN and SYDVKM. With V trimmed by 5 bases and J by 7 bases, 9 bases remained unmatched. CDR3 sequence reads: CASSRSGQGAGGYTF. The CDR3 DNA reads as TGTGCCAGCAGTAGGAGCGGACAGGGGGCGGGTGGCTACACCTTC.

This rearrangement joins TRBV10-3 to TRBJ1-5, with D uncertain. This CDR3 has 14 amino acids. Trimming left V 4 bases short and J 3 bases short, with 10 bases between. Germline V gene lookup returns CDR1 ENHRY and CDR2 SYGVKD. The CDR3 region has the DNA TGTGCCATCAGTGCTTCAGCGAACAATCAGCCCCAGCATTTT. This gives the protein CAISASANNQPQHF.

The CDR3 reads CASSVLGQGSGNTIYF. CDR3 sequence (DNA): TGTGCCAGCAGTGTACTAGGACAGGGTTCTGGAAACACCATATATTTT. The chain joins TRBV7-2 to TRBJ1-3; 8 bases agree with TRBD1. Germline-derived CDR1 and CDR2 are SGHTA and FQGNSA. The V and J ends lost 6 bases and 1 base, in that order; junction bases with no gene match: 8. CDR3 length: 16 amino acids.

This chain links TRBV5-4 with TRBJ1-6, with D possibly TRBD1 on 6 matching bases. In germline, CDR1 is SGHNT, CDR2 YYREEE (reference sequence). The CDR3 has 15 residues. Trimming removed 0 bases at V and 10 bases at J, with 14 bases between. Here the CDR3 reads CASSLDLGARSPLHF. Written as DNA, the CDR3 is TGTGCCAGCAGCTTGGATTTGGGGGCGAGGTCACCCCTCCACTTT.

The V gene is TRBV6-5, the J gene TRBJ2-1, with 10 nucleotides matching TRBD2. Trimming cost V 6 bases and J 6 bases; bases outside gene matches: 8. Germline V gene data show CDR1 as MNHEY and CDR2 as SVGAGI. This CDR3 is built from 15 residues. The DNA of the CDR3 is TGTGCCAGCAGCCACGGGTCTAGCGGGAGCAATGAGCAGTTCTTC. This gives the protein CASSHGSSGSNEQFF.